This TCR beta chain was retrieved from a study of cytomegalovirus exposure and HLA in healthy donors. It was with 60 Vbeta and 13 Jbeta primers that the PCR ran. The method was immunoSEQ multiplex PCR; TCRdb's version includes in-frame clones alone and lacks a portion of them. Seen here are approximately 38,000 clones, approximately 80% observed once, and the top ten hold around 3.6%. Losses at the gene ends were 5 bases for V and 1 base for J; bases not matched to a gene: 9. The CDR3 is made up of 17 amino acids. Germline lookup yields CDR1 MNHEY and CDR2 SMNVEV (reference sequence). Sequencing was carried out using PBMCs. This receptor was identified in a woman between 18 and 29 years old in good health and CMV-seronegative. The V and J genes are TRBV27 and TRBJ2-1; 9 bases align to TRBD2. The CDR3 reads CASSRGPSGVSYNEQFF. The CDR3 coding sequence is TGTGCCAGCAGTAGGGGACCTAGCGGGGTTTCCTACAATGAGCAGTTCTTC.